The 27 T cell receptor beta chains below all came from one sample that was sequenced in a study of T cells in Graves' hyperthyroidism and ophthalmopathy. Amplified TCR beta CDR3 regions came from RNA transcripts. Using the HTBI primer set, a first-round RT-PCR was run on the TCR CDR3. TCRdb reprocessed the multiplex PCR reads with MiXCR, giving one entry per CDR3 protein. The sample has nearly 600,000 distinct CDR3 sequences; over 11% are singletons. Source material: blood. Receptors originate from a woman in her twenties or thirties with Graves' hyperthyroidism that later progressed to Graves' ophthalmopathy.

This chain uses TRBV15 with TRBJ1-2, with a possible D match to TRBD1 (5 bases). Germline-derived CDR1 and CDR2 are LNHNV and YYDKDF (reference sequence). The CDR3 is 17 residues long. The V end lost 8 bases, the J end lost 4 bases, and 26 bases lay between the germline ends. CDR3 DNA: TGTGCCACCTCGGACCGGGACGGTCCTGTCTCGAGCTATGGCTACACCTTC. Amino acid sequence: CATSDRDGPVSSYGYTF.

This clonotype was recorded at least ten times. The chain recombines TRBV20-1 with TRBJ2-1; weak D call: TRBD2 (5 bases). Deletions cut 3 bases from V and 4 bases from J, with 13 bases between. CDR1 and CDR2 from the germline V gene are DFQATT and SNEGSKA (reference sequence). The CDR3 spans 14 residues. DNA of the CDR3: TGCAGTGCTAGTCTCCGCGGGCCGTACAATGAGCAGTTCTTC. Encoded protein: CSASLRGPYNEQFF.

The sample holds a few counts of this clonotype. DNA for the CDR3: TGTGCCAGCAGTTACAGGGCAGGGCGAAACACCGGGGAGCTGTTTTTT. Translated: CASSYRAGRNTGELFF. V is TRBV6-2 or TRBV6-3 and J is TRBJ2-2; weak D call: TRBD1 (5 bases). The CDR3 is 16 amino acids. Trimming stripped 2 bases from V and 2 bases from J, with 12 bases between. CDR1 and CDR2 from the germline V gene are MNHEY and SVGEGT.

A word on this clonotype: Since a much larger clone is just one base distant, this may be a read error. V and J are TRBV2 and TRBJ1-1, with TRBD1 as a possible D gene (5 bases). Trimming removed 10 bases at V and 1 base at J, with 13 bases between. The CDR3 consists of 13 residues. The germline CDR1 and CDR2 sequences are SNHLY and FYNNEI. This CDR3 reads CANKAGTNTEAFF. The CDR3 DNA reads TGTGCCAACAAAGCAGGGACGAACACTGAAGCTTTCTTT.

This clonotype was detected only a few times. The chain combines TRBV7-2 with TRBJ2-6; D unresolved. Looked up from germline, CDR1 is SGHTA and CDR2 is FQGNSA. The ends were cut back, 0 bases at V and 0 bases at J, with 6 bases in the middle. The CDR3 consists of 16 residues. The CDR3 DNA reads TGTGCCAGCAGCTTAGCGTACCGCTCTGGGGCCAACGTCCTGACTTTC. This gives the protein CASSLAYRSGANVLTF.

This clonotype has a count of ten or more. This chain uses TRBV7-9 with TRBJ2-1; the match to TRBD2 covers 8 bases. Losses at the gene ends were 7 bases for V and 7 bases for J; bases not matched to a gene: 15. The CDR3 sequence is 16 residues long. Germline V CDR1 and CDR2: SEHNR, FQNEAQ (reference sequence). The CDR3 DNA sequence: TGTGCCAGCATGATTGGGATTAGCGGGATATGGAATGAGCAGTTCTTC. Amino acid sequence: CASMIGISGIWNEQFF.

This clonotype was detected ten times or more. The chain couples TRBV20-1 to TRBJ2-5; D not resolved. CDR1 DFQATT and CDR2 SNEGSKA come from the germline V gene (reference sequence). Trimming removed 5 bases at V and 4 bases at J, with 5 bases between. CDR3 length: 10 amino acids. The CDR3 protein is CSADIETQYF. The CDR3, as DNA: TGCAGTGCTGATATAGAGACCCAGTACTTC.

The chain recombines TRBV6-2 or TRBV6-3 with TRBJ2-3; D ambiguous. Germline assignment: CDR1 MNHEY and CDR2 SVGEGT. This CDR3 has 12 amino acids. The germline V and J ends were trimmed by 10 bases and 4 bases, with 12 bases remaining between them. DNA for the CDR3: TGTGCCACCCGGAGTAGTGCAGATACGCAGTATTTT. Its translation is CATRSSADTQYF.

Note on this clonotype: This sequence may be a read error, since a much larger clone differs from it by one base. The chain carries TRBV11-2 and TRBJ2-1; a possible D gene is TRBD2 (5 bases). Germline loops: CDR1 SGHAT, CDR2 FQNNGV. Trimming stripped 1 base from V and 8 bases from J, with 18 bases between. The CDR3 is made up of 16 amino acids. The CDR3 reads CASSLGTLVHIDEQFF. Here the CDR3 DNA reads TGTGCCAGCAGCTTAGGAACACTAGTTCATATCGATGAGCAGTTCTTC.

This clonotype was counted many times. The CDR3 loop is CASSLAPVAYSYNEQFF. The CDR3 DNA sequence: TGTGCCAGCAGTTTAGCTCCCGTAGCGTACTCCTACAATGAGCAGTTCTTC. V and J are TRBV12-3 or TRBV12-4 and TRBJ2-1, with a weak D call TRBD2 (5 bases). Trimming removed 0 bases at V and 0 bases at J, with 12 bases between. This CDR3 comprises 17 residues.

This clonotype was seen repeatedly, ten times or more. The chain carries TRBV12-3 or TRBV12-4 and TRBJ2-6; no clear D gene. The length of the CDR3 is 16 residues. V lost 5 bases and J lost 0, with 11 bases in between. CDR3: CASSPPLNSGANVLTF. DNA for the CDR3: TGTGCCAGCAGTCCCCCCCTTAACTCTGGGGCCAACGTCCTGACTTTC.

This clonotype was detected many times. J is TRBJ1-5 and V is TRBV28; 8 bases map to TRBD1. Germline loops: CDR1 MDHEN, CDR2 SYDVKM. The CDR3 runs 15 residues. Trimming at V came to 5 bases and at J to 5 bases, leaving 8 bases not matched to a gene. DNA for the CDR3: TGTGCCAGCAGTCCCGGGGCAGGGGGCGATCAGCCCCAGCATTTT. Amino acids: CASSPGAGGDQPQHF.

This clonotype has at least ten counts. This chain's CDR3 is CASSRTGESNQPQHF. CDR3 nucleotide sequence: TGTGCCAGCAGCCGGACAGGGGAGAGCAATCAGCCCCAGCATTTT. This rearrangement joins TRBV27 to TRBJ1-5, with 9 nucleotides matching TRBD1. This CDR3 spans 15 amino acids. Trimming cost V 6 bases and J 1 base; bases outside gene matches: 4. Germline CDR1 and CDR2: MNHEY and SMNVEV (reference sequence).

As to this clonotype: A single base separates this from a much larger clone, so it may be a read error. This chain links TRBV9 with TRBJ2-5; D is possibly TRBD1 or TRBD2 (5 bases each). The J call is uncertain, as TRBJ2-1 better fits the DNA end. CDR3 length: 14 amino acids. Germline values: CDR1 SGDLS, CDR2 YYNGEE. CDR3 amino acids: CASSVGDGEETQFF. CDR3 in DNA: TGTGCCAGCAGCGTAGGGGACGGCGAAGAGACCCAGTTCTTC.

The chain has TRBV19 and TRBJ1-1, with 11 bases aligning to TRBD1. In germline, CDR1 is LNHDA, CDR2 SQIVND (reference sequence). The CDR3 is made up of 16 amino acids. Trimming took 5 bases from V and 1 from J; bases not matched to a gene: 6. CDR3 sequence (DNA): TGTGCCAGTAGTCCCCGGACAGGGGGCGAGAACACTGAAGCTTTCTTT. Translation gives CASSPRTGGENTEAFF.

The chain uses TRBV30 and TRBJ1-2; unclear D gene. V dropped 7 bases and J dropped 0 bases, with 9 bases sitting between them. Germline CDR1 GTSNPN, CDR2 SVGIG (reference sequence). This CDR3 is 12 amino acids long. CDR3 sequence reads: CAFETANYGYTF. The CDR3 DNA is TGTGCCTTTGAGACGGCTAACTATGGCTACACCTTC.

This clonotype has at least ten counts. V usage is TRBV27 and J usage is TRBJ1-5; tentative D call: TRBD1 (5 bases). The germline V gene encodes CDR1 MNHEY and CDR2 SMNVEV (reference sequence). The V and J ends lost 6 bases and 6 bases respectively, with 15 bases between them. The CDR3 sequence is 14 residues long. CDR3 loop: CASSQGGGGQPQHF. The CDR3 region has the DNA TGTGCCAGCAGCCAGGGTGGCGGCGGTCAGCCCCAGCATTTT.

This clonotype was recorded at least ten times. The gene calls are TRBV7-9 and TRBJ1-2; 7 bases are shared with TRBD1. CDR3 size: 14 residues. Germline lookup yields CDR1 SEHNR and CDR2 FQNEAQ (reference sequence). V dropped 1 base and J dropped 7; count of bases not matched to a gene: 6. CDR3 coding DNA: TGTGCCAGCAGCTTAGTAGACAGGGAACGTGGCTACACCTTC. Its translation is CASSLVDRERGYTF.

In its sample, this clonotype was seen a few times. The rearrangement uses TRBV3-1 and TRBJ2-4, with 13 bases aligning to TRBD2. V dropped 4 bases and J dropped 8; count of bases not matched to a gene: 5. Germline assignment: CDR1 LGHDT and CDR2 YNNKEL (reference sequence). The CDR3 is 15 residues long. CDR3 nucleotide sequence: TGTGCCAGCAGCCGGACTAGCGGGAGTTGGGACATTCAGTACTTC. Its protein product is CASSRTSGSWDIQYF.

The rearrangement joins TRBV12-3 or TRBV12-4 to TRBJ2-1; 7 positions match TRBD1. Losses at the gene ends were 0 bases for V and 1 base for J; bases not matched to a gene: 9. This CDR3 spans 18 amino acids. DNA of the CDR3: TGTGCCAGCAGTTTAGCCGTCAGTTCAGGGGGATCCTACAATGAGCAGTTCTTC. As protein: CASSLAVSSGGSYNEQFF.

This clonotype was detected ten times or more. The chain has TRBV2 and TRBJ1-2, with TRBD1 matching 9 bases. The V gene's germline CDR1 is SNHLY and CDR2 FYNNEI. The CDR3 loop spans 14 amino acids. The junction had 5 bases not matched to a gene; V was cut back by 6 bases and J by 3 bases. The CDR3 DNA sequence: TGTGCCAGCAGGCGGGACAGGGATCACTATGGCTACACCTTC. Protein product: CASRRDRDHYGYTF.

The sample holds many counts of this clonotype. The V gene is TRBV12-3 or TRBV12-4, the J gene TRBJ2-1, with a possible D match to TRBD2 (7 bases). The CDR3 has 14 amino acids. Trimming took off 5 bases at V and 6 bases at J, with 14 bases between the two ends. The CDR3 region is CASSPPAGANEQFF. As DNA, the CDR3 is TGTGCCAGCAGTCCCCCGGCGGGGGCCAATGAGCAGTTCTTC.

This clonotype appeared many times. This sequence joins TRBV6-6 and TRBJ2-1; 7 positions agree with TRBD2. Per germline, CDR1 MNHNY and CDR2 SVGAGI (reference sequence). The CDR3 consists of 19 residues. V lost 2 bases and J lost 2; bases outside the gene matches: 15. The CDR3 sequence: CASSYNPSLSSGPYNEQFF. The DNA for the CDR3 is TGTGCCAGCAGTTACAACCCGTCTCTCTCTAGCGGACCCTACAATGAGCAGTTCTTC.

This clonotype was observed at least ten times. This CDR3 reads CASSSRTGSLGNEQFF. The DNA of the CDR3 is TGTGCCAGCAGCTCTAGGACAGGCTCCCTGGGGAATGAGCAGTTCTTC. V gene TRBV3-1 combines with J gene TRBJ2-1; 7 positions match TRBD1. Trimming at V came to 5 bases and at J to 7 bases, leaving 14 bases not matched to a gene. The CDR3 has 16 amino acids. Germline V gene sequence: CDR1 LGHDT, CDR2 YNNKEL (reference sequence).

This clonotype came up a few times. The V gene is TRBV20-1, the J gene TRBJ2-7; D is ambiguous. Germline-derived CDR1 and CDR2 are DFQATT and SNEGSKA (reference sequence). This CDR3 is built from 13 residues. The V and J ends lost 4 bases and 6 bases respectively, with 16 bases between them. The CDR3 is CSANPSTWAEQYF. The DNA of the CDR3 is TGCAGTGCTAACCCCTCAACTTGGGCCGAGCAGTACTTC.

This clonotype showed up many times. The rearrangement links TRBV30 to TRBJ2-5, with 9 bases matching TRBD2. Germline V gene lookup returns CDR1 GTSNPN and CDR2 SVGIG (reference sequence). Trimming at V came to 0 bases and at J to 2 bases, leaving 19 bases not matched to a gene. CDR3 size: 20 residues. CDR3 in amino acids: CAWSVQGLAYGLEGQETQYF. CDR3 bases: TGTGCCTGGAGTGTACAAGGACTAGCGTATGGGTTAGAAGGGCAAGAGACCCAGTACTTC.

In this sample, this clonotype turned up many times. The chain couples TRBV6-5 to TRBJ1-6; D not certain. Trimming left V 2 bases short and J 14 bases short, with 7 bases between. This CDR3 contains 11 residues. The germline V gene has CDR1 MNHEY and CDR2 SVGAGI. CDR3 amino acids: CASSYHGALHF. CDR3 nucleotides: TGTGCCAGCAGTTACCACGGAGCCCTCCACTTT.